The entry that follows covers one TCR beta chain sequence. The antigen remains undetermined. Trimming took off 4 bases at V and 0 bases at J, with 10 bases between the two ends. Per germline, CDR1 KGHSH and CDR2 LQKENI. The CDR3 is made up of 15 amino acids. The data were taken from a study of beta chain features in type 1 diabetes. The overall study: The patient and healthy donor groups were comparable for age, gender and cell yields.

Study-level results: Moderate yet significant TCRB CDR3 shortening was seen in Type 1 diabetes patients in all four CD4+ subsets. Resolution of whether HLA type affects TCRB rearrangement was not achieved here.

The isolated RNA, all of it, was reverse transcribed, so expressed TCRB transcripts were what got sequenced. The repertoire was sequenced with immunoSEQ multiplex PCR; TCRdb's copy has only in-frame clones and lacks some. The table shows 230,000 or so clones, with roughly 17% occurring only once. A CD45RO/CCR7/CD25/CD127/CD95/CD27 panel sorted naive, central memory, regulatory and stem cell-like memory CD4+ cells. Sequences were obtained from naive CD4+ T cells from blood. The sequence derives from a man between 25 and 39 years old with type 1 diabetes. The chain recombines TRBV18 with TRBJ2-1; D unclear. The CDR3 sequence: CASSQTRSSYNEQFF. In nucleotides, the CDR3 is TGTGCCAGCTCACAAACCCGGAGCTCCTACAATGAGCAGTTCTTC.